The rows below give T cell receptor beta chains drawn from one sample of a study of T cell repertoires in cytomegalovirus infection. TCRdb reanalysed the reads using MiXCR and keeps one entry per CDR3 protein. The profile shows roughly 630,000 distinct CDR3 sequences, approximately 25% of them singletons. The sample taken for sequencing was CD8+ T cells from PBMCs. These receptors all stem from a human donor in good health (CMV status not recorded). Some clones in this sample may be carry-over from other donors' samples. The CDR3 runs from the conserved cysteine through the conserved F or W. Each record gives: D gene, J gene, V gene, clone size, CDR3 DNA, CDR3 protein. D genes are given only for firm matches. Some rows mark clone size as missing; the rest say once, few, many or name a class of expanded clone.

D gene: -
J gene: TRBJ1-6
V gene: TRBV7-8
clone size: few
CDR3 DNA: TGTGCCAGCAGCTTAGACGGAAAGCTCGATTCACCCCTCCACTTT
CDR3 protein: CASSLDGKLDSPLHF

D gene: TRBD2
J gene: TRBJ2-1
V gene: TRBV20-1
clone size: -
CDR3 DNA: TGCAGTGCTAGAGAGCGGGGGGGCAATGAGCAGTTCTTC
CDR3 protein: CSARERGGNEQFF

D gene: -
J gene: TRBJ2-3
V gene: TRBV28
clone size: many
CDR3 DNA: TGTGCCAGCAGTTTCGGTCTTGGGGGGTCGAACACAGATACGCAGTATTTT
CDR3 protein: CASSFGLGGSNTDTQYF

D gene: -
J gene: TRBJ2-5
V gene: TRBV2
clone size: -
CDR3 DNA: TGTGCCAGCAGTGAATTTCTCGGGACTGGGCAAGAGACCCAGTACTTC
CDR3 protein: CASSEFLGTGQETQYF

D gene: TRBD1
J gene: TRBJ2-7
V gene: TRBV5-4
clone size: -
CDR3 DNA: TGTGCCAGCAGTCCGGGTCTAGGACAGGGGAGTTACGAGCAGTACTTC
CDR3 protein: CASSPGLGQGSYEQYF

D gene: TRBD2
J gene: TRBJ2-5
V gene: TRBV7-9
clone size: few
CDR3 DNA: TGTGCCAGCAGCTTTGCCTCCTTGACTAGCGGCCAAGAGACCCAGTACTTC
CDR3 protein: CASSFASLTSGQETQYF

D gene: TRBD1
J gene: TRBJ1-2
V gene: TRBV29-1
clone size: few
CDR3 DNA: TGCAGCGTTGCCCAGGGGGATGGCTACACCTTC
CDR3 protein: CSVAQGDGYTF

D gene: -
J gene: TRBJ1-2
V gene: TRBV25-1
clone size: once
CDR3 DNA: TGTGCCAGCAGTGAATTAGGAGAATTTCACTATGGCTACACCTTC
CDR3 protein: CASSELGEFHYGYTF

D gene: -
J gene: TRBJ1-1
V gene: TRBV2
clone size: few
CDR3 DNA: TGTGCCAGCATAGTGGGACTTTCCCGGGAGGCTTTCTTT
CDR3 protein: CASIVGLSREAFF

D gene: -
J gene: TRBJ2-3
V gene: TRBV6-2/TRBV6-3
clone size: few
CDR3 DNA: TGTGCCAGCAGTTACTCTTTCGGGGAGATCACAGATACGCAGTATTTT
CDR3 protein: CASSYSFGEITDTQYF

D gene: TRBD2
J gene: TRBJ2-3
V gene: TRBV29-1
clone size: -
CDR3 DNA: TGCAGCGTTGAACGGACGGGGGGGCTTACAGATACGCAGTATTTT
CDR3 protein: CSVERTGGLTDTQYF

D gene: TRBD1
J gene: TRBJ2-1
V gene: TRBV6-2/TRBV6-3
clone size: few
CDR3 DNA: TGTGCCAGCAGTTACAGGGGGCAGGGGGCGATAAATGAGCAGTTCTTC
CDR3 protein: CASSYRGQGAINEQFF

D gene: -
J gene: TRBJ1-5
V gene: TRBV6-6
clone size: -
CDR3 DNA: TGTGCCAGCAGTTACTTGGTGACTGGCACTGGCAATCAGCCCCAGCATTTT
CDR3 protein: CASSYLVTGTGNQPQHF

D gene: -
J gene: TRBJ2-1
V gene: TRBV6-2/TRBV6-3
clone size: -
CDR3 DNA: TGTGCCAGCAGTACCCCCCGTGAGCAGTTCTTC
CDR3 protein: CASSTPREQFF

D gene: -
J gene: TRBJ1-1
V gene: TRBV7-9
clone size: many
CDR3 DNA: TGTGCCAGCAGCTTATTAGGGGCCCCTGAAGCTTTCTTT
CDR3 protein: CASSLLGAPEAFF

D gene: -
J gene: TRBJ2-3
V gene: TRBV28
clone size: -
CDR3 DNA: TGTGCCAGCAGTTTAGGCTCACCCAGCACAGATACGCAGTATTTT
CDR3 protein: CASSLGSPSTDTQYF

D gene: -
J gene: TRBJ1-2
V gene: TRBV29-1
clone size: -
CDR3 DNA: TGCAGCGTTCCAGGGGTAGGCTACACCTTC
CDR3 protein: CSVPGVGYTF

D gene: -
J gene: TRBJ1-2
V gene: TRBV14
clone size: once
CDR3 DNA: TGTGCCAACAGCCAATTCGGGAGGTATGACGGCTACACCTTC
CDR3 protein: CANSQFGRYDGYTF

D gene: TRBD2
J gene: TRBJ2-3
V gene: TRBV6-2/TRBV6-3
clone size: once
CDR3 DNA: TGTGCCAGCAGTTCCCCACTAGCGGGGGAAGATACGCAGTATTTT
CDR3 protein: CASSSPLAGEDTQYF

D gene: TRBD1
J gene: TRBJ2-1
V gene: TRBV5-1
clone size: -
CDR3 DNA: TGCGCCAGCAGCTTGGACAGGGGGCTGAACAATGAGCAGTTCTTC
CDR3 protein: CASSLDRGLNNEQFF

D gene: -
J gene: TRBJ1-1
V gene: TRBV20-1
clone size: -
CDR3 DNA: TGCAGTGCTAGAGATTCTGCACAGGCGAATGAAGCTTTCTTT
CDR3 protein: CSARDSAQANEAFF

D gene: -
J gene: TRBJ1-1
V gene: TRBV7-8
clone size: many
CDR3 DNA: TGTGCCAGCAGCCGTGTGATGAACACTGAAGCTTTCTTT
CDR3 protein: CASSRVMNTEAFF

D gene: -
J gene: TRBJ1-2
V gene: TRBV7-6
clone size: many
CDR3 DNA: TGTGCCAGCAGCTCCCCCGGACAGCCCTATGGCTACACCTTC
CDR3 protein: CASSSPGQPYGYTF

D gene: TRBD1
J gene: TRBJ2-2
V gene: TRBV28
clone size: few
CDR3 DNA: TGTGCCAGCAGTTTGGACAGGGGGCGCGCCGGGGAGCTGTTTTTT
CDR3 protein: CASSLDRGRAGELFF

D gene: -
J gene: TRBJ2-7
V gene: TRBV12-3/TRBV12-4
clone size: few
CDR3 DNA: TGTGCCACCGCTCCGGACCTCTTATTCGAGCAGTACTTC
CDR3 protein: CATAPDLLFEQYF

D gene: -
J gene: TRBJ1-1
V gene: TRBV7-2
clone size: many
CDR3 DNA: TGTGCCAGCAGCTTAAGCGGCCCCAACACTGAAGCTTTCTTT
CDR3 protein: CASSLSGPNTEAFF

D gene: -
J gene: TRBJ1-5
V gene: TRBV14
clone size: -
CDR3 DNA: TGTGCCAGCAGCCAAGAGGAACGGGGCCAGGCCCAGCATTTT
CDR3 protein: CASSQEERGQAQHF

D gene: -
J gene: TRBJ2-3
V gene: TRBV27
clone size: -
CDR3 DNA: TGTGCCAGCAGCCTGCGGAGCGCCCCGCCCTATACGCAGTATTTT
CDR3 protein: CASSLRSAPPYTQYF

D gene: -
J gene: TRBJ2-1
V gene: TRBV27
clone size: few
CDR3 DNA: TGTGCCAGCAGTTTTGGAGGGGAGCCCTACAATGAGCAGTTCTTC
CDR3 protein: CASSFGGEPYNEQFF

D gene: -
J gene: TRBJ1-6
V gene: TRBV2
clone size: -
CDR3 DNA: TGTGCCAGCATGACGAACTCCTATAATTCACCCCTCCACTTT
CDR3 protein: CASMTNSYNSPLHF

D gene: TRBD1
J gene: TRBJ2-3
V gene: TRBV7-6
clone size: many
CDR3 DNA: TGTGCCAGCAGCTTAGACCTAGGGGGGACAGGGCTCACAGATACGCAGTATTTT
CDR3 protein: CASSLDLGGTGLTDTQYF

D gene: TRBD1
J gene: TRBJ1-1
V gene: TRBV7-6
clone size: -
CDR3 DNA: TGTGCCAGCAGCCCGCGGGACAGGGACCCTCAGACTGAAGCTTTCTTT
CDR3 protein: CASSPRDRDPQTEAFF

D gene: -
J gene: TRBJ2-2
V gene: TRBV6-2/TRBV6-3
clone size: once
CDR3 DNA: TGTGCCAGCAGTTACCTCCGATTAGTGGGGGGGCCCAACGCCGGGGAGCTGTTTTTT
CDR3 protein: CASSYLRLVGGPNAGELFF

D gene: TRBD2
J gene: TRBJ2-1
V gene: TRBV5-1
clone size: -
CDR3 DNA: TGCGCCAGCAGCTCGGGCGGGGGGGCCGATGAGCAGTTCTTC
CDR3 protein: CASSSGGGADEQFF

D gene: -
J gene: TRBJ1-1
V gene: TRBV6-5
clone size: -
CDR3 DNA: TGTGCCAGCAGCCAAAGAAGGAACACTGAAGCTTTCTTT
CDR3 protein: CASSQRRNTEAFF

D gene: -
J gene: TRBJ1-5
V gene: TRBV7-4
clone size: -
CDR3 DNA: TGTGCCGCGGGGGAAGGCAATCAGCCCCAGCATTTT
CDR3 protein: CAAGEGNQPQHF